The clone carrying this T cell receptor (beta chain) was seen only a few times. The table came from immunoSEQ multiplex PCR; TCRdb's copy has only in-frame clones and leaves some out. This sample has 200,000 to 250,000 clones, with 83% found just once. Germline CDR1 reads LNHDA; CDR2 reads SQIVND (reference sequence). The CDR3 extends over 15 amino acids. V dropped 4 bases and J dropped 0 bases, with 9 bases sitting between them. The data originate from a study of blood T cell repertoires in COVID-19. Study in general: Donors in the United States, Italy and Spain gave samples during acute or convalescent COVID-19.

J is TRBJ2-2 and V is TRBV19; D unresolved. The specimen sequenced was peripheral blood. This receptor was obtained from a woman aged 50 to 60 with acute or convalescent COVID-19. In nucleotides, the CDR3 is TGTGCCAGTAGTACCCGAGTGACGAACACCGGGGAGCTGTTTTTT. Translating it yields CASSTRVTNTGELFF.